This passage covers 3 T cell receptor beta chains from one sample sequenced in a study of immune evolution from preneoplasia to lung adenocarcinoma. Using immunoSEQ multiplex PCR, the repertoire was profiled, and TCRdb retains in-frame clones only, with some absent. The data show 9,200 or so clones, 75% to 90% seen once. Sequenced sample: FFPE minimally invasive lung adenocarcinoma tissue. These receptors all stem from an older donor with lung adenocarcinoma.

The genes are TRBV10-3 and TRBJ2-5; TRBD2 matches 12 bases. The junction had 7 bases not matched to a gene; V was cut back by 10 bases and J by 1 base. This CDR3 comprises 15 residues. Germline loops: CDR1 ENHRY, CDR2 SYGVKD. The CDR3 DNA follows: TGTGCCACCGGGCTAGCGGGAGGGAGCCAAGAGACCCAGTACTTC. This translates into CATGLAGGSQETQYF.

The chain employs TRBV19 and TRBJ2-5; D is unclear. Germline loops: CDR1 LNHDA, CDR2 SQIVND (reference sequence). There are 12 residues in the CDR3. V dropped 1 base and J dropped 11 bases, with 11 bases sitting between them. The CDR3 here is CASSIGARGQYF. CDR3 bases: TGTGCCAGTAGTATAGGGGCGCGTGGGCAGTACTTC.

Here the CDR3 reads CASSPERNRGLAPTF. Here the CDR3 DNA reads TGTGCCAGCAGTCCCGAGCGGAACAGGGGGCTGGCTCCGACCTTC. This rearrangement joins TRBV28 to TRBJ1-2, with 9 bases aligning to TRBD1. The length of the CDR3 is 15 residues. After removal of 5 bases from V and 14 bases from J, the junction contained 18 bases not matched to a gene. The V gene's germline CDR1 is MDHEN and CDR2 SYDVKM.